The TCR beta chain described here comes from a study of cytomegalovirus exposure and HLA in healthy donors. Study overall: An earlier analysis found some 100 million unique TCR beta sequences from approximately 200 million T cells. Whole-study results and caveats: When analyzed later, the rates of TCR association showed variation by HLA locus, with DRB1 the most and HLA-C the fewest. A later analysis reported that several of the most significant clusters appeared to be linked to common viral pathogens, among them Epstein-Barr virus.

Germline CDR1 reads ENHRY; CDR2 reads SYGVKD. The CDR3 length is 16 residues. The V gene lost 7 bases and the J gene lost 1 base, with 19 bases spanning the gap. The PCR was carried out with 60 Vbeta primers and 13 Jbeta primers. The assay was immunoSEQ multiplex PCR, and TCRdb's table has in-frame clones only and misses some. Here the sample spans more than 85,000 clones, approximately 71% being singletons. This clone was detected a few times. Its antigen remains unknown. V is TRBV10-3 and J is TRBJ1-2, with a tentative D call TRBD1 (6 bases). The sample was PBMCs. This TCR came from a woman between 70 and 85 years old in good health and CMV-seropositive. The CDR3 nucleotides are TGTGCCATCAACCCCCGAGAGCAGGGGAGTAACTATGGCTACACCTTC. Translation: CAINPREQGSNYGYTF.